This T cell receptor (beta chain) was obtained from a study of T cells after yellow fever vaccination. The overall study: Researchers used SMART-Seq v4 Ultra Low Input to prepare fractions that had low cell numbers. Study conclusions and caveats: Some clonotypes were seen in both the CD4 and the CD8 compartments. These made up a small share and likely arose from convergent recombination. Reappearance after the booster was observed for most primary-vaccination clones (about 96% CD4, roughly 90% CD8).

TCRdb re-called the 5' RACE reads with MiXCR, one entry per CDR3 protein. The sample holds a few hundred thousand distinct CDR3 sequences; 17% are singletons and the top ten take 17%. Points on this clonotype: No antigen is known for it.

V was clipped by 7 bases and J by 6 bases, with 18 bases between them. This CDR3 is built from 15 residues. Germline loops: CDR1 MDHEN, CDR2 SYDVKM. The sample here was PBMCs, taken more than 4 days after the first yellow fever vaccination. The chain combines TRBV28 with TRBJ2-2; D is possibly TRBD2 (7 bases). This receptor was identified in a man aged 18 to 30 who received the YFV17D yellow fever vaccine. This CDR3 is CASILHRGAPGELFF. The CDR3 nucleotides read TGTGCCAGCATCCTCCACCGGGGGGCCCCCGGGGAGCTGTTTTTT.